This TCR beta chain appears in the sequencing data of a study of identical twins. TCRdb re-analysed the 5' RACE reads in MiXCR, keeping a single row per CDR3 protein. Of 540,000 or so distinct CDR3 sequences in the sample, 20% to 25% were seen once. The CDR3 has 16 amino acids. V was shortened by 0 bases and J by 3 bases, with 15 bases between the two germline ends. Germline CDR1 DFQATT, CDR2 SNEGSKA (reference sequence). These data were also reused for a study on yellow fever vaccine responses in identical twins.

The sequenced material came from CD4+ T cells sorted from blood. This clonotype was obtained from a woman aged 18 to 35 in good health. The V gene is TRBV20-1, the J gene TRBJ2-1; D might be TRBD2 (6 bases). CDR3 sequence (DNA): TGCAGTGCTAGAGATTTTAGCGGAGGGATCTACAATGAGCAGTTCTTC. Translated: CSARDFSGGIYNEQFF.